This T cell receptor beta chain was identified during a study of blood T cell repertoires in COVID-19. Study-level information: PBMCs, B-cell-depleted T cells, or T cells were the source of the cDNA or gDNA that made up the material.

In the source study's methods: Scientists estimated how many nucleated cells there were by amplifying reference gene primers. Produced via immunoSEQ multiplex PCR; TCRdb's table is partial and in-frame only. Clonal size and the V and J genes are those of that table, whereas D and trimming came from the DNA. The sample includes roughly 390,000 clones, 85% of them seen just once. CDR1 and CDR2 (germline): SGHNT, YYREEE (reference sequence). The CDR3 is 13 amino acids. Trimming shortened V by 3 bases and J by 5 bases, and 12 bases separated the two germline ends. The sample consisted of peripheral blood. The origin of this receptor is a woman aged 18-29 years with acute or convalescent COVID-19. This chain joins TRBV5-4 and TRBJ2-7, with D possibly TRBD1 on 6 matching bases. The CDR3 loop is CASSSPAGDEQYF. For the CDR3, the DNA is TGTGCCAGCAGCTCCCCGGCAGGGGACGAGCAGTACTTC. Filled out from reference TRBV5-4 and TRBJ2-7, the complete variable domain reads ETGVTQSPTHLIKTRGQQVTLRCSSQSGHNTVSWYQQALGQGPQFIFQYYREEENGRGNFPPRFSGLQFPNYSSELNVNALELDDSALYLCASSSPAGDEQYFGPGTRLTVT.